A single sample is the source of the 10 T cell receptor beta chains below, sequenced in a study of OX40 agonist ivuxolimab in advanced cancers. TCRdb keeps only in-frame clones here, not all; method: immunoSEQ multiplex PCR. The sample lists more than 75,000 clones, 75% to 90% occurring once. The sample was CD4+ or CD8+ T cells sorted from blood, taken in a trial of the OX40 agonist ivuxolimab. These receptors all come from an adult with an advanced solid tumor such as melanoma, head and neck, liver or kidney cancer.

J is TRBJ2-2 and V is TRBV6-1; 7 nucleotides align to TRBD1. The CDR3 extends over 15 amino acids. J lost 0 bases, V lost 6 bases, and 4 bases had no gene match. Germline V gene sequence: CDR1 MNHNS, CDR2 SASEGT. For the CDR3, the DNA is TGTGCCAGCAGGACCGGGACAGCGAACACCGGGGAGCTGTTTTTT. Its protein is CASRTGTANTGELFF.

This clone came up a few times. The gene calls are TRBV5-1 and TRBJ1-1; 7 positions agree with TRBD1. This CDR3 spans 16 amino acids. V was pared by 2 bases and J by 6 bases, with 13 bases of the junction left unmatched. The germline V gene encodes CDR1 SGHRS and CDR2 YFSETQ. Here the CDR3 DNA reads TGCGCCAGCAGCTTTAACGTAATAGGGGGCCTTTCTGAAGCTTTCTTT. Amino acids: CASSFNVIGGLSEAFF.

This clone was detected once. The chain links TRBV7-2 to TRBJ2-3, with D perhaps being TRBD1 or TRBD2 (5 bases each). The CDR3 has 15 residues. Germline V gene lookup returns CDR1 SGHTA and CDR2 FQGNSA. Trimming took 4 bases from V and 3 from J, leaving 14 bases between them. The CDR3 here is CASSSRAGGTDTQYF. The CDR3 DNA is TGTGCCAGCAGCTCCAGGGCGGGCGGGACAGATACGCAGTATTTT.

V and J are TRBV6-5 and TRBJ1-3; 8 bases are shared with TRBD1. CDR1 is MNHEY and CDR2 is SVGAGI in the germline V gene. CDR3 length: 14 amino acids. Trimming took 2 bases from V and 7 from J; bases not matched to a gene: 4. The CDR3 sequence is CASSYDRGGNTIYF. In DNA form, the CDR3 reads TGTGCCAGCAGTTACGACAGGGGTGGCAACACCATATATTTT.

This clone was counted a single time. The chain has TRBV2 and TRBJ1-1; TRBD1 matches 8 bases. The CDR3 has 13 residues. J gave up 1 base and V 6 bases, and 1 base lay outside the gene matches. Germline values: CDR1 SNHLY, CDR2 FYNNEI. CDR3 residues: CASRGTGNTEAFF. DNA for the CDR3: TGTGCCAGCAGGGGGACAGGGAACACTGAAGCTTTCTTT.

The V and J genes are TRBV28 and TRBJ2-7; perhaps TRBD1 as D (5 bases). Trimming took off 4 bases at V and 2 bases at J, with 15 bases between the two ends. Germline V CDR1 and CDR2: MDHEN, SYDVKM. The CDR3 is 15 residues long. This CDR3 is CASSSGQGSPYEQYF. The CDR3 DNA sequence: TGTGCCAGCAGTTCAGGCCAGGGATCGCCCTACGAGCAGTACTTC.

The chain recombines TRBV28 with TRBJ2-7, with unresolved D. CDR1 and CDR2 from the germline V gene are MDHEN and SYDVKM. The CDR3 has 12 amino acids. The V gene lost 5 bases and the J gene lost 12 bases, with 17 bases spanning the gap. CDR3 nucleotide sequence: TGTGCCAGCAGTAAGTTACGAAAAACCCCGTACTTC. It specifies CASSKLRKTPYF.

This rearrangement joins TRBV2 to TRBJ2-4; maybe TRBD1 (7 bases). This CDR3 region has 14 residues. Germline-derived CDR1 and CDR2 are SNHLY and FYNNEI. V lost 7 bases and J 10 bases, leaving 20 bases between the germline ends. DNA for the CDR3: TGTGCCAGCACTGGGAGGACAGGCAATGCTATTCAGTACTTC. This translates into CASTGRTGNAIQYF.

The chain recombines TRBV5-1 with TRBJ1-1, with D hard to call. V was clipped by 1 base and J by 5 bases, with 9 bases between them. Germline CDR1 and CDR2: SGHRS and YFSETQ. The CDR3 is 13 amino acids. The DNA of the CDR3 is TGCGCCAGCAGCTTGATGCTGAGGACTGAAGCTTTCTTT. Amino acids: CASSLMLRTEAFF.

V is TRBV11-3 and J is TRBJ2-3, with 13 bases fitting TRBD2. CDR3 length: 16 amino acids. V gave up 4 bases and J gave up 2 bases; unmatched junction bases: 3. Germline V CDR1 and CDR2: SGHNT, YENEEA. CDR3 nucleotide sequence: TGTGCCAGCAGCTCCGGACTAGCGGGAGTCACAGATACGCAGTATTTT. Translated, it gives CASSSGLAGVTDTQYF.